Reported below is one T cell receptor (beta chain). Clones were sequenced by immunoSEQ multiplex PCR, and TCRdb holds only the in-frame ones, with some missing. The profile shows 12,000 to 15,000 clones, 92% of them singletons. The entry originates in a study of T cells and Merkel cell carcinoma outcomes. Trimming at V came to 4 bases and at J to 6 bases, leaving 11 bases not matched to a gene. This CDR3 spans 16 amino acids. Germline V gene data show CDR1 as SGHNT and CDR2 as YYREEE (reference sequence). This TCR was recovered from a human donor with Merkel cell carcinoma. J is TRBJ2-3 and V is TRBV5-4; 10 positions match TRBD2. Sequenced sample: tumor tissue from Merkel cell carcinoma. The CDR3 nucleotides read TGTGCCAGCAGCCCGGGGGGTAGCGGGAGGATGGATACGCAGTATTTT. This codes for CASSPGGSGRMDTQYF.